Below are 21 T cell receptor beta chains sequenced from a single sample in a study of cytomegalovirus exposure and HLA in healthy donors. A multiplex PCR was run with 60 Vbeta primers and 13 Jbeta primers. This table comes from immunoSEQ multiplex PCR, and its TCRdb copy is limited to in-frame clones, with some not included. The sample comprises around 150,000 clones, around 73% of which are singletons, and approximately 1.5% rests with the top ten. Sample: PBMCs. The receptor source for this set is a male donor in good health and CMV-seronegative.

The chain carries TRBV4-1 and TRBJ2-7; D might be TRBD1 or TRBD2, each matching 7 bases. With 4 bases removed from V and 2 bases from J, the gap between germline ends came to 15 bases. The CDR3 totals 15 residues. In germline, CDR1 is MGHRA, CDR2 YSYEKL. The CDR3 protein is CASSRDREGTYEQYF. CDR3 coding DNA: TGCGCCAGCAGCCGAGACAGGGAGGGAACCTACGAGCAGTACTTC.

CDR3 DNA sequence: TGTGCCAGCAGCTTGAACAGCGGGAACACTGAAGCTTTCTTT. Amino acid sequence: CASSLNSGNTEAFF. This chain links TRBV5-4 with TRBJ1-1; D is unresolved. Germline V gene sequence: CDR1 SGHNT, CDR2 YYREEE (reference sequence). The CDR3 covers 14 residues. Trimming left V 1 base short and J 1 base short, with 8 bases between.

The chain couples TRBV5-4 to TRBJ1-2; TRBD1 agrees at 7 bases. The CDR3 covers 16 residues. Germline CDR1 and CDR2: SGHNT and YYREEE (reference sequence). Trimming cost V 4 bases and J 5 bases; bases outside gene matches: 14. The CDR3 region is CASSAYSGTVGYGYTF. The CDR3 DNA follows: TGTGCCAGCAGCGCGTACTCCGGGACAGTGGGATATGGCTACACCTTC.

The chain has TRBV28 and TRBJ1-5, with D possibly being TRBD1 (6 bases). The V gene's germline CDR1 is MDHEN and CDR2 SYDVKM. The CDR3 is 14 residues long. The V gene lost 6 bases and the J gene lost 3 bases, with 12 bases spanning the gap. The CDR3 region has the DNA TGTGCCAGCAGACCCCCAGGGGCCAATCAGCCCCAGCATTTT. It is translated as CASRPPGANQPQHF.

V usage is TRBV27 and J usage is TRBJ2-7; 10 bases map to TRBD1. The CDR3 has 13 residues. The V gene end was trimmed by 5 bases and the J gene end by 5 bases; junction bases not matched to a gene: 3. Germline V CDR1 and CDR2: MNHEY, SMNVEV (reference sequence). The DNA of the CDR3 is TGTGCCAGCAGTCGGGACAGGGGTGACGAGCAGTACTTC. This encodes CASSRDRGDEQYF.

This chain joins TRBV5-1 and TRBJ2-7, with D possibly matching TRBD1 (5 bases). Between the trimmed V and J ends, which lost 2 bases and 5 bases, there was a span of 14 bases. CDR3 size: 14 residues. The germline V gene encodes CDR1 SGHRS and CDR2 YFSETQ. CDR3 nucleotides: TGCGCCAGCAGCTTTAGGGGATCTGAGGACGAGCAGTACTTC. Amino acid sequence: CASSFRGSEDEQYF.

This clone appeared once. The chain is built from TRBV27 and TRBJ2-3; D unclear. Germline V gives CDR1 MNHEY, CDR2 SMNVEV (reference sequence). Trimming stripped 2 bases from V and 2 bases from J, with 8 bases between. CDR3 length: 14 residues. The CDR3 sequence is CASSLNRDTDTQYF. The CDR3 region has the DNA TGTGCCAGCAGTTTAAACAGAGACACAGATACGCAGTATTTT.

There are a few counts of this clone. The chain links TRBV4-1 to TRBJ1-2, with 7 bases aligning to TRBD1. From germline, CDR1 is MGHRA and CDR2 YSYEKL. The CDR3 is 16 amino acids. Trimming cost V 0 bases and J 4 bases; bases outside gene matches: 8. CDR3 nucleotides: TGCGCCAGCAGCCAAGAAGGGACAGCAGAGTTCTATGGCTACACCTTC. Translation gives CASSQEGTAEFYGYTF.

The CDR3 DNA reads TGTGCCAGCAGCGTAGATGCGGGAGGGGACTTAGAGCAGTACTTC. Protein product: CASSVDAGGDLEQYF. The chain carries TRBV9 and TRBJ2-7; 9 bases agree with TRBD2. Trimming removed 0 bases from V and 7 bases from J; junction bases left unmatched: 8. The CDR3 loop spans 15 amino acids. Germline CDR1 SGDLS, CDR2 YYNGEE.

This sequence joins TRBV5-4 and TRBJ2-7; 10 bases align to TRBD1. This CDR3 contains 15 residues. The germline V gene has CDR1 SGHNT and CDR2 YYREEE (reference sequence). With 4 bases clipped from V and 6 bases from J, the junction kept 10 bases outside the gene matches. The CDR3 nucleotides are TGTGCCAGCAGCATCCGACAGGGGGCGCACACCGAGCAGTACTTC. Translating gives CASSIRQGAHTEQYF.

The chain couples TRBV11-2 to TRBJ1-2, with D maybe TRBD1 (5 bases). The CDR3 has 14 residues. Trimming pared 3 bases from V and 4 bases from J, leaving 12 bases between. Looked up from germline, CDR1 is SGHAT and CDR2 is FQNNGV. The CDR3 DNA sequence: TGTGCCAGCAGCTTTATGGGGCAGGGCTATGGCTACACCTTC. Translated, it gives CASSFMGQGYGYTF.

CDR3 DNA: TGTGCCAGCAGACTGATCTCTGGAAACACCATATATTTT. Protein: CASRLISGNTIYF. The V gene is TRBV6-5, the J gene TRBJ1-3, with D unresolved. Germline lookup yields CDR1 MNHEY and CDR2 SVGAGI. The CDR3 spans 13 residues. V was pared by 6 bases and J by 0 bases, with 6 bases between.

This chain links TRBV9 with TRBJ1-6, with 9 nucleotides matching TRBD1. CDR3 length: 15 residues. The V gene end was trimmed by 4 bases and the J gene end by 7 bases; junction bases not matched to a gene: 6. Germline-derived CDR1 and CDR2 are SGDLS and YYNGEE. CDR3 nucleotides: TGTGCCAGCAGCCCAAGGGACAGGGAAAATTCACCCCTCCACTTT. It codes for CASSPRDRENSPLHF.

This clone appeared a few times. The V and J genes are TRBV7-8 and TRBJ2-2; the match to TRBD2 covers 7 bases. V lost 3 bases to trimming and J lost 5 bases; unmatched junction nucleotides: 6. Germline CDR1 reads SGHVS; CDR2 reads FQNEAQ. CDR3 length: 15 amino acids. CDR3 sequence: CASSFTSSGTGELFF. The CDR3 DNA follows: TGTGCCAGCAGCTTCACGTCTAGCGGTACCGGGGAGCTGTTTTTT.

J is TRBJ2-7 and V is TRBV7-8; 8 nucleotides line up with TRBD1. This CDR3 contains 12 residues. J was trimmed by 5 bases and V by 5 bases; bases with no gene match: 2. Looked up from germline, CDR1 is SGHVS and CDR2 is FQNEAQ. CDR3 nucleotides: TGTGCCAGCAGCCCGGACAGGGACGAGCAGTACTTC. Translation gives CASSPDRDEQYF.

The rearrangement uses TRBV5-1 and TRBJ1-2; 7 positions match TRBD1. CDR1 is SGHRS, CDR2 YFSETQ, per germline. The CDR3 consists of 12 residues. V gave up 5 bases and J gave up 10 bases; unmatched junction bases: 8. The CDR3 sequence: CASRETGLAYTF. The DNA for the CDR3 is TGCGCCAGCAGGGAGACAGGGTTGGCCTACACCTTC. The whole variable domain, remainder taken from reference TRBV5-1 and TRBJ1-2, is KAGVTQTPRYLIKTRGQQVTLSCSPISGHRSVSWYQQTPGQGLQFLFEYFSETQRNKGNFPGRFSGRQFSNSRSEMNVSTLELGDSALYLCASRETGLAYTFGSGTRLTVV.

The V gene is TRBV28, the J gene TRBJ2-1, with D perhaps matching TRBD1 (5 bases). The V and J ends lost 6 bases and 4 bases respectively, with 16 bases between them. The CDR3 covers 15 residues. Germline V gene data show CDR1 as MDHEN and CDR2 as SYDVKM. CDR3 DNA: TGTGCCAGCAGCATAGCTGGGGCTACTTACAATGAGCAGTTCTTC. This encodes CASSIAGATYNEQFF.

The chain's CDR3 is CASSALGLAGVGTGELFF. For the CDR3, the DNA is TGTGCCAGCAGTGCCTTGGGACTAGCGGGAGTGGGGACCGGGGAGCTGTTTTTT. This chain connects TRBV6-1 to TRBJ2-2; TRBD2 agrees at 14 bases. The CDR3 sequence is 18 residues long. Germline lookup yields CDR1 MNHNS and CDR2 SASEGT. With V trimmed by 4 bases and J by 5 bases, 9 bases remained unmatched.

This chain connects TRBV19 to TRBJ1-1, with 10 bases fitting TRBD1. CDR1 and CDR2 (germline): LNHDA, SQIVND (reference sequence). V lost 6 bases to trimming and J lost 6 bases; unmatched junction nucleotides: 4. This CDR3 contains 13 residues. The CDR3 region is CASSGQGVAEAFF. CDR3 coding DNA: TGTGCCAGTAGCGGACAGGGGGTCGCTGAAGCTTTCTTT.

This sequence joins TRBV4-1 and TRBJ2-1, with TRBD2 as a possible D gene (5 bases). The CDR3 is 16 amino acids. With 0 bases removed from V and 5 bases from J, the gap between germline ends came to 14 bases. Germline-derived CDR1 and CDR2 are MGHRA and YSYEKL. The CDR3 nucleotides are TGCGCCAGCAGCCAAGACCCAGGACTCATCGACAATGAGCAGTTCTTC. This translates into CASSQDPGLIDNEQFF.

This rearrangement joins TRBV9 to TRBJ1-1; 7 bases fit TRBD1. With 3 bases clipped from V and 1 base from J, the junction kept 6 bases outside the gene matches. The length of the CDR3 is 15 residues. Germline lookup yields CDR1 SGDLS and CDR2 YYNGEE. CDR3 DNA sequence: TGTGCCAGCAGCGCCACCACAGGGGCGAACACTGAAGCTTTCTTT. Translation: CASSATTGANTEAFF.